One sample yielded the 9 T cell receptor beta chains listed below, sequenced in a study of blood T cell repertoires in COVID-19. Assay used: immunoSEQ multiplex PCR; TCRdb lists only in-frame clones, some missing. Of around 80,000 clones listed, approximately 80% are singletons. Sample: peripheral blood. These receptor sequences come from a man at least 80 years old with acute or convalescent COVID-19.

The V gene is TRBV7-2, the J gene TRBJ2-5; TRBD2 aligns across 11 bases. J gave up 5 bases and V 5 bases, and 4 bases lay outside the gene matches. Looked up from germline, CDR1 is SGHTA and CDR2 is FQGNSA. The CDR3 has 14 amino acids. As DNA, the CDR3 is TGTGCCAGCAGCCCCGGACTAGCGGGCGAGACCCAGTACTTC. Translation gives CASSPGLAGETQYF.

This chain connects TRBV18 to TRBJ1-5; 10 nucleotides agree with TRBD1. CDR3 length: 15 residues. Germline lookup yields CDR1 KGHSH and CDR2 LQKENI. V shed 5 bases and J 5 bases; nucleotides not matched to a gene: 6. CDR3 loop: CASSVGQGQDQPQHF. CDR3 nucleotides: TGTGCCAGCTCAGTGGGACAGGGGCAGGATCAGCCCCAGCATTTT.

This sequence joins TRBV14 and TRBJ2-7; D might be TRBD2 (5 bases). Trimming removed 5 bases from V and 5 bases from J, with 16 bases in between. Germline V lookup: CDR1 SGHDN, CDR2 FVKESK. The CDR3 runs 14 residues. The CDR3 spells CASSGGSAYHEQYF. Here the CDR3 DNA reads TGTGCCAGCAGCGGAGGCTCTGCATACCACGAGCAGTACTTC.

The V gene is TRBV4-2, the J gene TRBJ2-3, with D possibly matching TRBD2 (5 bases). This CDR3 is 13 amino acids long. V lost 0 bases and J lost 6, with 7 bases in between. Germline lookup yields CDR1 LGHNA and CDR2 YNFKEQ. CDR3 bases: TGTGCCAGCAGCCAAGATCGGAGGGATACGCAGTATTTT. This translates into CASSQDRRDTQYF.

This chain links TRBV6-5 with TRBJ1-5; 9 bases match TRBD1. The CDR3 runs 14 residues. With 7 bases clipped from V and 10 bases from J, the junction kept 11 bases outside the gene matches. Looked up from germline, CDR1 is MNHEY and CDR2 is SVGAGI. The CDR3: CASKAGQGAFPQHF. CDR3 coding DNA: TGTGCCAGCAAGGCGGGACAGGGAGCCTTTCCCCAGCATTTT.

The CDR3 nucleotides are TGTGCCAGCAGCCCCGACAGGGTGGGCGGGGAGCTGTTTTTT. Amino acid sequence: CASSPDRVGGELFF. This rearrangement joins TRBV11-2 to TRBJ2-2, with TRBD1 identical over 7 bases. The CDR3 has 14 residues. Germline CDR1 is SGHAT and CDR2 is FQNNGV. The V segment lost 5 bases and the J segment 7 bases; nucleotides outside the gene matches: 7.

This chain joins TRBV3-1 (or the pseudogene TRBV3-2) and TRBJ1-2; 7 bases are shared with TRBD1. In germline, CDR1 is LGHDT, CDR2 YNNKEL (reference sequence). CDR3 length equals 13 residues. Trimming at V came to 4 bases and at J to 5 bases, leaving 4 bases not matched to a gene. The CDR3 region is CASSPTGEYGYTF. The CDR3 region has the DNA TGTGCCAGCAGCCCCACAGGGGAATATGGCTACACCTTC.

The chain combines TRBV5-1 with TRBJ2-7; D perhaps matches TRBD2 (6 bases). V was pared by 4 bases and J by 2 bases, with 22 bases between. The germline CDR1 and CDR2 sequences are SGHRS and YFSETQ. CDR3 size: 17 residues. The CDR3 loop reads CASSLVSPAEGPYEQYF. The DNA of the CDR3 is TGCGCCAGCAGCCTGGTTTCTCCGGCGGAGGGTCCCTACGAGCAGTACTTC.

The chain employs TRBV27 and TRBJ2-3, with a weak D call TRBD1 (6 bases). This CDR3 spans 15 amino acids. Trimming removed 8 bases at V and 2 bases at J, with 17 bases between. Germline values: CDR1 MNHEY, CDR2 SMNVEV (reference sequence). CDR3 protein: CASRRGTPSTDTQYF. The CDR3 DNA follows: TGTGCCAGCCGTAGGGGGACACCCTCCACAGATACGCAGTATTTT.